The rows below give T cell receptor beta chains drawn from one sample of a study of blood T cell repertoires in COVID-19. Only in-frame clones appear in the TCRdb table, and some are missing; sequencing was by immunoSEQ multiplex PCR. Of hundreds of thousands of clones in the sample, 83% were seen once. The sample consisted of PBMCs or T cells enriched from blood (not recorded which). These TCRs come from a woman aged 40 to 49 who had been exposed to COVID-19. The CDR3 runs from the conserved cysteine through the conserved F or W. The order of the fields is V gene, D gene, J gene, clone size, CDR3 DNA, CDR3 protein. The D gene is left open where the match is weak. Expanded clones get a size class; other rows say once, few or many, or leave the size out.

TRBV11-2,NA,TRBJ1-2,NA,TGTGCCAGCAGCGATATGAGGCACTATGGCTACACCTTC,CASSDMRHYGYTF
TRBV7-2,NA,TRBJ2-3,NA,TGTGCCAGCAGCTCCCCCGGGGTGGGCACAGATACGCAGTATTTT,CASSSPGVGTDTQYF
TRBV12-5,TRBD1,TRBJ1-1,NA,TGTGCTAGCAATCCTGACAGGGGCGAAGCTTTCTTT,CASNPDRGEAFF
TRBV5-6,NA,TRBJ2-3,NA,TGTGCCAGCAGCTTGGGCCCCCCTAGCGTCAGCACAGATACGCAGTATTTT,CASSLGPPSVSTDTQYF
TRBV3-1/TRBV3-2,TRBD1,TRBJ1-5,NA,TGTGCCAGCAGCCTCAGACAGGGGGCAGGGCAGCCCCAGCATTTT,CASSLRQGAGQPQHF
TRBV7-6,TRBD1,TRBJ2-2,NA,TGTGCCAGCAGCTTATCCCGGGACAGGGTGTTGGCCGGGGAGCTGTTTTTT,CASSLSRDRVLAGELFF
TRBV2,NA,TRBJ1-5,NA,TGTGCCAGCAGTGAAATCAGCGGGGATCAGCCCCAGCATTTT,CASSEISGDQPQHF
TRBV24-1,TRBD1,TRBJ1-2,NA,TGTGCCACCAGTGATACCGGGACAGGGGTTCATGGCTACACCTTC,CATSDTGTGVHGYTF
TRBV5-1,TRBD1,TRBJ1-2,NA,TGCGCCAGCAGACGGACAGGGGTTTCCGATGGCTACACCTTC,CASRRTGVSDGYTF
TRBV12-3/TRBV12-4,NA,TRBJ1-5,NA,TGTGCCAGCAGCCTAGCGGCTCAGCCCCAGCATTTT,CASSLAAQPQHF
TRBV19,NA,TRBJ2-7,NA,TGTGCCAGTAGTATCGCTCCAGCCTACGAGCAGTACTTC,CASSIAPAYEQYF
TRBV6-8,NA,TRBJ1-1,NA,TGTGCCAGCACCCCCGGGACAGAAGCTTTCTTT,CASTPGTEAFF
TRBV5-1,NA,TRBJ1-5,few,TGCGCCAGCAGCTTGGATGGGGAGGTCGGTCAGCCCCAGCATTTT,CASSLDGEVGQPQHF
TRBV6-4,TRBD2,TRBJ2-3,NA,TGTGCCAGCAGTGACTCAAATTTGCGGGGGGTCGCAGATACGCAGTATTTT,CASSDSNLRGVADTQYF
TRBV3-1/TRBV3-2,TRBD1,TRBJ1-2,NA,TGTGCCAGCAGCCAAGATCAAGGGGGCAGCTATGGCTACACCTTC,CASSQDQGGSYGYTF
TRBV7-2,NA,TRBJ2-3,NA,TGTGCCAGCAGCCGCCAGGGGCGGAACACAGATACGCAGTATTTT,CASSRQGRNTDTQYF
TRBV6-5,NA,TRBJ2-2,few,TGTGCCAGCAGTTACGGCAGGAACACCGGGGAGCTGTTTTTT,CASSYGRNTGELFF
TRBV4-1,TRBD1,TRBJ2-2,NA,TGCGCCAGCAGCCAAGGGACAGGGACCGGGGAGCTGTTTTTT,CASSQGTGTGELFF
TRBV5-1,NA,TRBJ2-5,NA,TGCGCCAGCAGCCTTACAGGGCCAGAGACCCAGTACTTC,CASSLTGPETQYF
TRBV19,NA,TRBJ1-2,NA,TGTGCCGCGTTAGCCCCCAGGGGCGAAAACTATGGCTACACCTTC,CAALAPRGENYGYTF
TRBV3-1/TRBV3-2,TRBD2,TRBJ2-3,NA,TGTGCCAGCAGCCCGGGGACTAAGGCAGATACGCAGTATTTT,CASSPGTKADTQYF
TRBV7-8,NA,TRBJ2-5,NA,TGTGCCAGCAGCCGAGCAGCCGTGCAAGAGACCCAGTACTTC,CASSRAAVQETQYF
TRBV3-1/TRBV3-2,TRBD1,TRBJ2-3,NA,TGTGCCAGCAGCCAACCCCGGGACAGGGGACGTTGGACAGATACGCAGTATTTT,CASSQPRDRGRWTDTQYF
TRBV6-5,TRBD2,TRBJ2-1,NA,TGTGCCAGCAGTTCAAGCGGGGCACGAGGTGAGCAGTTCTTC,CASSSSGARGEQFF
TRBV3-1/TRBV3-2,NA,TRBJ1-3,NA,TGTGCCAGCAGCCCCCAACCTATCGGAGTAGACACCATATATTTT,CASSPQPIGVDTIYF
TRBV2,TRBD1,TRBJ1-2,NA,TGTGCCAGCAGTCAGGGACAGGGCACTAACTATGGCTACACCTTC,CASSQGQGTNYGYTF
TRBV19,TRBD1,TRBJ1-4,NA,TGTGCCAGTAACGAGGGACAGACTAATGAAAAACTGTTTTTT,CASNEGQTNEKLFF
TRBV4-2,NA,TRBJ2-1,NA,TGTGCCAGCGGCCCAAACGGGGGTTTCAATGAGCAGTTCTTC,CASGPNGGFNEQFF
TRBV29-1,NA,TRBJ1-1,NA,TGCAGCGGCATCGGGGTTTTCGACACTGAAGCTTTCTTT,CSGIGVFDTEAFF
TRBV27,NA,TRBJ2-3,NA,TGTGCCAGCAGTCCCCGGAGAGGGAACACAGATACGCAGTATTTT,CASSPRRGNTDTQYF
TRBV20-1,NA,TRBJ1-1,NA,TGCAGTGCTAGGAAGAGGGCTGAAGCTTTCTTT,CSARKRAEAFF
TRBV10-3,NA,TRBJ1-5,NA,TGTGCCATCAGCACTCAGGATAGCAATCAGCCCCAGCATTTT,CAISTQDSNQPQHF
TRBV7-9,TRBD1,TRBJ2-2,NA,TGTGCCAGCAGCTTAGAGGGGGCCCACACCGGGGAGCTGTTTTTT,CASSLEGAHTGELFF
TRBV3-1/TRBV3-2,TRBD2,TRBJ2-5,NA,TGTGCCAGCAGCCAGACGGGGGGCCAAGAGACCCAGTACTTC,CASSQTGGQETQYF
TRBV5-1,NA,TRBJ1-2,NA,TGCGCCAGCAGCTTGTATTCAGGAGGGACCGCTAACTATGGCTACACCTTC,CASSLYSGGTANYGYTF
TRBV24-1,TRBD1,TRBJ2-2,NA,TGTGCCACCAGTGCCACGGACAGGGATACCGGGGAGCTGTTTTTT,CATSATDRDTGELFF
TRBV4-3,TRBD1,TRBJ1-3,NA,TGCGCCAGCAGCCAAGACTACCGACAGGGCTCTGGAAACACCATATATTTT,CASSQDYRQGSGNTIYF
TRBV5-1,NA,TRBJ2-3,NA,TGCGCCAGCAACCCTAGGGGGGGGCCCTCAGATACGCAGTATTTT,CASNPRGGPSDTQYF
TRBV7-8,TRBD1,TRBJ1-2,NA,TGTGCCAGCAGCTCCCGACAGGGTGACTATGGCTACACCTTC,CASSSRQGDYGYTF
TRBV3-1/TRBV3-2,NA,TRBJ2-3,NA,TGTGCCAGCAGCCTGCGGGACGGCCCCACAGATACGCAGTATTTT,CASSLRDGPTDTQYF
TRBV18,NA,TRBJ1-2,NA,TGTGCCAGCTCAGGTAGGACAGAAGATGGCTACACCTTC,CASSGRTEDGYTF
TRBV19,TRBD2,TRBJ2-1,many,TGTGCCAGTAGTGCAACTAGCGGGGATTACAATGAGCAGTTCTTC,CASSATSGDYNEQFF
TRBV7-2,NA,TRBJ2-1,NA,TGTGCCAGCAGCCCCACTCGGACTTCCTTAGGAGAGCAGTTCTTC,CASSPTRTSLGEQFF
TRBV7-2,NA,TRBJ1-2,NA,TGTGCCAGCACCAAGGCGGGCAGCTATGGCTACACCTTC,CASTKAGSYGYTF
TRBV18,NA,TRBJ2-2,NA,TGTGCCAGCTCACCGCGGTCCTCCCTAGGGAACACCGGGGAGCTGTTTTTT,CASSPRSSLGNTGELFF
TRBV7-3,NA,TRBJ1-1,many,TGTGCCAGCAGTCAGGGGATGAACACTGAAGCTTTCTTT,CASSQGMNTEAFF
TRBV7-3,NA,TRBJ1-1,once,TGTGCCAGCAGCTTATCGGCGGTAAACACTGAAGCTTTCTTT,CASSLSAVNTEAFF
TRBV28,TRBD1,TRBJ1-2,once,TGTGCCAGCAGTTTAGAGGGGGCTAAGGGCTACACCTTC,CASSLEGAKGYTF
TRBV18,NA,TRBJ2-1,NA,TGTGCCAGCTCACCCGGGGGAGTCAGGAACAATGAGCAGTTCTTC,CASSPGGVRNNEQFF
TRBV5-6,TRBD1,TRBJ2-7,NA,TGTGCCAGCAGCGGTACCGGGACAGGGTACAACGAGCAGTACTTC,CASSGTGTGYNEQYF
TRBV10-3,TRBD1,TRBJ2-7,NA,TGTGCCATCAGCGCTGGACAGGGCAACTCCTACGAGCAGTACTTC,CAISAGQGNSYEQYF
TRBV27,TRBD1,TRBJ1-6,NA,TGTGCCAGCAGTCTCCTAGGCCGGGACAGGGGCGGTTCACCCCTCCACTTT,CASSLLGRDRGGSPLHF
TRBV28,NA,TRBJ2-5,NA,TGTGCCAGCAGGCTGGGAGCCTGGGGCCAAGAGACCCAGTACTTC,CASRLGAWGQETQYF
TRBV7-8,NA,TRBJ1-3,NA,TGTGCCAGCAGCTTATCATTCGGAAACACCATATATTTT,CASSLSFGNTIYF
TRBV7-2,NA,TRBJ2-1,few,TGTGCCAGCAGCACCCGGAGTGGCTCCTACAATGAGCAGTTCTTC,CASSTRSGSYNEQFF